The 31 T cell receptor beta chains below come from one sample, sequenced in a study of shared clonotypes between healthy human individuals. Profiled with immunoSEQ multiplex PCR; TCRdb holds only in-frame clones, not every one. Here the sample spans around 700,000 clones, about 78% being singletons. Sequencing was carried out using memory CD4+ T cells sorted from blood. Documented subset: CD45RA-negative fraction. The receptors stem from a woman in her twenties or thirties in good health.

A word on this clone: Other DNA sequences in this sample translate to the same CDR3. The V call is TRBV28, the J call TRBJ2-7, with D unclear. The CDR3 runs to 13 residues. Germline CDR1 MDHEN, CDR2 SYDVKM. Trimming cost V 3 bases and J 5 bases, with 11 bases left between them. The CDR3 coding sequence is TGTGCCAGCAGTTTTTTGGGGTTCCACGAGCAGTACTTC. Translation: CASSFLGFHEQYF.

V and J are TRBV30 and TRBJ2-3; TRBD2 might be the D (5 bases). The CDR3 sequence is 13 residues long. The V end lost 0 bases, the J end lost 8 bases, and 12 bases lay between the germline ends. Germline assignment: CDR1 GTSNPN and CDR2 SVGIG (reference sequence). The CDR3 DNA sequence: TGTGCCTGGAGTGTAATCGGGAAGGGTACGCAGTATTTT. Translated, it gives CAWSVIGKGTQYF. Using reference TRBV30 and TRBJ2-3 for the parts outside the CDR3, the full variable domain is SQTIHQWPATLVQPVGSPLSLECTVEGTSNPNLYWYRQAAGRGLQLLFYSVGIGQISSEVPQNLSASRPQDRQFILSSKKLLLSDSGFYLCAWSVIGKGTQYFGPGTRLTVL.

This chain uses TRBV5-1 with TRBJ2-1; the match to TRBD2 covers 7 bases. The CDR3 runs 13 residues. Per the germline V gene, CDR1 is SGHRS and CDR2 is YFSETQ. V gave up 1 base and J gave up 8 bases; unmatched junction bases: 3. This CDR3 reads CASSLRGGDEQFF. CDR3 nucleotides: TGCGCCAGCAGCTTGAGGGGAGGGGATGAGCAGTTCTTC.

To note about this clone: The junction departs from germline at one end; a sequencing error may be responsible. V is TRBV5-1 and J is TRBJ2-5; D not resolved. Germline CDR1 reads SGHRS; CDR2 reads YFSETQ. The CDR3 contains 14 residues. CDR3: CASGLGGFQETQYF. CDR3 nucleotides: TGCGCCAGCGGCTTAGGTGGTTTCCAAGAGACCCAGTACTTC. The complete variable domain, with remaining parts taken from reference TRBV5-1 and TRBJ2-5, reads KAGVTQTPRYLIKTRGQQVTLSCSPISGHRSVSWYQQTPGQGLQFLFEYFSETQRNKGNFPGRFSGRQFSNSRSEMNVSTLELGDSALYLCASGLGGFQETQYFGPGTRLLVL.

The CDR3 is CASSILGDREFLSYEQFF. Written as DNA, the CDR3 is TGTGCCAGCAGCATCCTCGGGGACAGGGAGTTCCTAAGCTATGAGCAGTTCTTC. V gene TRBV13 combines with J gene TRBJ2-1; 9 nucleotides match TRBD1. Germline CDR1 PRHDT, CDR2 FYEKMQ (reference sequence). The CDR3 consists of 18 residues. J lost 8 bases, V lost 5 bases, and 19 bases had no gene match.

The V and J genes are TRBV19 and TRBJ1-5; D unresolved. Germline values: CDR1 LNHDA, CDR2 SQIVND (reference sequence). V was cut by 1 base and J by 3 bases, with 13 bases left in between. The CDR3 is 16 amino acids. The CDR3 region is CASSIGRQTFNQPQHF. DNA of the CDR3: TGTGCCAGTAGTATAGGACGGCAGACCTTCAATCAGCCCCAGCATTTT.

The V and J genes are TRBV7-2 and TRBJ2-7; D is undetermined. V shed 5 bases and J shed 7 bases, with 15 bases lying between them. Germline-derived CDR1 and CDR2 are SGHTA and FQGNSA. This CDR3 has 13 residues. Here the CDR3 reads CASSPGPLGEQYF. In DNA, the CDR3 is TGTGCCAGCAGCCCCGGGCCTTTAGGTGAGCAGTACTTC.

The V gene is TRBV11-3, the J gene TRBJ2-2; possibly TRBD1 or TRBD2 for D (5 bases each). V was trimmed by 0 bases and J by 4 bases, leaving 15 bases between them. Germline CDR1 and CDR2: SGHNT and YENEEA. The CDR3 consists of 17 residues. The DNA of the CDR3 is TGTGCCAGCAGCTTAGAATATGGGATTGGGGGCACCGGGGAGCTGTTTTTT. Encoded protein: CASSLEYGIGGTGELFF.

This rearrangement joins TRBV15 to TRBJ2-3, with D uncertain. Germline lookup yields CDR1 LNHNV and CDR2 YYDKDF (reference sequence). The CDR3 has 17 residues. The ends were cut back, 0 bases at V and 2 bases at J, with 15 bases in the middle. CDR3 amino acids: CATSRDGSLPHTDTQYF. CDR3 nucleotide sequence: TGTGCCACCAGCAGAGATGGGTCACTACCACACACAGATACGCAGTATTTT.

The rearrangement uses TRBV7-8 and TRBJ2-7; TRBD1 matches 11 bases. The CDR3 totals 14 residues. CDR1 and CDR2 (germline): SGHVS, FQNEAQ. V gave up 5 bases and J gave up 7 bases; unmatched junction bases: 7. CDR3 amino acids: CASSPGTGGREQYF. CDR3 sequence (DNA): TGTGCCAGCAGCCCTGGGACAGGGGGTAGGGAGCAGTACTTC.

The chain couples TRBV28 to TRBJ2-1; D is undetermined. This CDR3 comprises 12 residues. Trimming cost V 10 bases and J 3 bases, with 10 bases left between them. Germline-derived CDR1 and CDR2 are MDHEN and SYDVKM. Here the CDR3 DNA reads TGTGCCACTACGGCGCGCTACAATGAGCAGTTCTTC. Translation: CATTARYNEQFF.

This clone was counted many times. The CDR3 bases are TGTGCCAGCAGCACTGGACTAGGTCGGGAGACCCAGTACTTC. Translation: CASSTGLGRETQYF. The chain uses TRBV7-9 and TRBJ2-5; 7 nucleotides align to TRBD2. J lost 5 bases, V lost 5 bases, and 8 bases had no gene match. Germline CDR1 reads SEHNR; CDR2 reads FQNEAQ (reference sequence). The CDR3 is 14 amino acids.

The rearrangement links TRBV28 to TRBJ2-7; no reliable D call. The CDR3 totals 14 residues. Germline loops: CDR1 MDHEN, CDR2 SYDVKM. V dropped 6 bases and J dropped 3 bases, with 15 bases sitting between them. CDR3 sequence reads: CASRSGNGRYEQYF. As DNA, the CDR3 is TGTGCCAGCAGGTCAGGCAACGGACGCTACGAGCAGTACTTC.

This chain links TRBV5-1 with TRBJ2-7; 13 bases are a match to TRBD2. The CDR3 loop spans 14 amino acids. The V segment lost 4 bases and the J segment 5 bases; nucleotides outside the gene matches: 3. Germline values: CDR1 SGHRS, CDR2 YFSETQ. The CDR3 region has the DNA TGCGCCAGCAGCCACGGACTAGCGGGAGACGAGCAGTACTTC. Translation: CASSHGLAGDEQYF.

This clone was found a few times. The rearrangement joins TRBV25-1 to TRBJ2-7, with a weak D call TRBD1 (5 bases). Trimming removed 8 bases from V and 0 bases from J, with 8 bases in between. CDR3 size: 12 residues. Germline CDR1 MGHDK, CDR2 SYGVNS. CDR3 in DNA: TGTGCCAGCGCCAGGGCCTCCTACGAGCAGTACTTC. It translates to CASARASYEQYF.

CDR3 nucleotides: TGTGCCAGCAACGTGGGCCAGGGGTACCAGACCCAGTACTTC. Translating gives CASNVGQGYQTQYF. V and J are TRBV2 and TRBJ2-5; a weak D match, TRBD1 (6 bases). The germline V and J ends were trimmed by 7 bases and 6 bases, with 18 bases remaining between them. From germline, CDR1 is SNHLY and CDR2 FYNNEI. The CDR3 length is 14 residues.

The genes are TRBV2 and TRBJ1-1; 10 nucleotides match TRBD1. The V gene's germline CDR1 is SNHLY and CDR2 FYNNEI. The length of the CDR3 is 14 residues. V was clipped by 6 bases and J by 5 bases; unmatched bases: 6. The CDR3 spells CASSNPGQGTEAFF. As DNA, the CDR3 is TGTGCCAGCAGCAATCCGGGACAGGGGACTGAAGCTTTCTTT.

Comments on this clone: This may stem from a read error, because a much larger clone lies one nucleotide away. The rearrangement uses TRBV11-2 and TRBJ2-7; the D is unclear. CDR1 is SGHAT and CDR2 is FQNNGV in the germline V gene. V gave up 6 bases and J gave up 0 bases, with 6 bases separating them. The CDR3 length is 12 residues. The CDR3 here is CASSYSSYEQYF. The CDR3 DNA reads TGTGCCAGCAGTTACAGCTCCTACGAGCAGTACTTC.

The chain has TRBV4-2 and TRBJ2-5, with TRBD1 matching over 8 bases. V lost 1 base and J lost 4; bases outside the gene matches: 2. The CDR3 totals 14 residues. In germline, CDR1 is LGHNA, CDR2 YNFKEQ. This CDR3 is CASSQGQGRETQYF. CDR3 coding DNA: TGTGCCAGCAGCCAAGGACAGGGGAGAGAGACCCAGTACTTC.

This clone occurred a few times. This rearrangement joins TRBV18 to TRBJ2-7, with 10 bases aligning to TRBD2. The germline CDR1 and CDR2 sequences are KGHSH and LQKENI. The ends lost 1 base at V and 6 bases at J; junction bases unmatched: 12. The CDR3 covers 17 residues. The CDR3 here is CASSPQSGRDPLGEQYF. The CDR3 DNA sequence: TGTGCCAGCTCACCACAAAGCGGGAGGGACCCCTTGGGCGAGCAGTACTTC.

J is TRBJ2-3 and V is TRBV7-8; D unresolved. The V gene's germline CDR1 is SGHVS and CDR2 FQNEAQ. The V end was cut by 1 base, the J end by 0 bases, with 11 bases between. The CDR3 runs to 16 residues. CDR3 region: CASSLVLGMSTDTQYF. The CDR3 DNA sequence: TGTGCCAGCAGCTTAGTTTTGGGGATGAGCACAGATACGCAGTATTTT.

The gene calls are TRBV9 and TRBJ1-2; D unclear. CDR3 length equals 13 residues. CDR1 is SGDLS, CDR2 YYNGEE, per germline. V lost 4 bases and J 3 bases, leaving 10 bases between the germline ends. Here the CDR3 reads CASSFSRYYGYTF. In DNA, the CDR3 is TGTGCCAGCAGCTTCTCACGCTACTATGGCTACACCTTC.

The chain joins TRBV4-1 to TRBJ2-1; no definite D call. Trimming took off 2 bases at V and 0 bases at J, with 14 bases between the two ends. CDR3 length: 17 amino acids. The germline V gene has CDR1 MGHRA and CDR2 YSYEKL. The CDR3 region is CASSQWIGGVSYNEQFF. The CDR3 DNA reads TGCGCCAGCAGCCAATGGATCGGTGGGGTCTCCTACAATGAGCAGTTCTTC.

The chain combines TRBV7-2 with TRBJ1-4; 9 bases fit TRBD1. CDR1 and CDR2 from the germline V gene are SGHTA and FQGNSA. V was pared by 5 bases and J by 8 bases, with 9 bases of the junction left unmatched. This CDR3 region has 15 residues. The CDR3 region is CASSRTGEGTEKLFF. The CDR3 DNA reads as TGTGCCAGCAGCAGGACAGGGGAGGGGACGGAAAAACTGTTTTTT.

The gene calls are TRBV18 and TRBJ1-1; D is ambiguous. The CDR3 runs to 14 residues. Germline V lookup: CDR1 KGHSH, CDR2 LQKENI. The V and J ends lost 1 base and 7 bases respectively, with 13 bases between them. The CDR3 DNA is TGTGCCAGCTCACCACGCCCTGACGTCGGTGAAGCTTTCTTT. Its protein product is CASSPRPDVGEAFF.

The chain has TRBV19 and TRBJ2-3, with 12 bases that match TRBD2. The CDR3 totals 16 residues. From germline, CDR1 is LNHDA and CDR2 SQIVND (reference sequence). V lost 5 bases to trimming and J lost 2 bases; unmatched junction nucleotides: 5. The CDR3 sequence: CASSDWTSGITDTQYF. The CDR3 bases are TGTGCCAGTAGTGATTGGACTAGCGGGATCACAGATACGCAGTATTTT.

The V and J genes are TRBV29-1 and TRBJ1-2; maybe TRBD1 (5 bases). The CDR3 is 13 amino acids. The germline gives CDR1 SQVTM, CDR2 ANQGSEA. Trimming cost V 6 bases and J 2 bases, with 13 bases left between them. The CDR3 protein is CSVHWGSNYGYTF. As DNA, the CDR3 is TGCAGCGTCCATTGGGGCAGCAACTATGGCTACACCTTC.

The chain links TRBV28 to TRBJ2-7, with D possibly called TRBD1 or TRBD2 (5 bases each). Trimming took 5 bases from V and 7 from J, leaving 21 bases between them. The CDR3 runs to 15 residues. CDR1 and CDR2 from the germline V gene are MDHEN and SYDVKM. CDR3 protein: CASSAPGTARKEQYF. The CDR3 nucleotides are TGTGCCAGCAGTGCCCCCGGGACCGCTAGGAAAGAGCAGTACTTC.

This clone was recorded at least ten times. The rearrangement joins TRBV25-1 to TRBJ2-7; the match to TRBD2 covers 14 bases. Germline CDR1 and CDR2: MGHDK and SYGVNS. J was trimmed by 3 bases and V by 6 bases; bases with no gene match: 7. This CDR3 comprises 16 residues. CDR3 amino acids: CASSPGTSGRHYEQYF. CDR3 DNA sequence: TGTGCCAGCAGCCCCGGGACTAGCGGGAGACACTACGAGCAGTACTTC.

The CDR3 DNA follows: TGTGCCAGCAGTTTAGTCTACAATCAGCCCCAGCATTTT. Translated, it gives CASSLVYNQPQHF. The chain is built from TRBV27 and TRBJ1-5, with D unresolved. Germline V lookup: CDR1 MNHEY, CDR2 SMNVEV (reference sequence). The CDR3 is 13 residues long. The germline V and J ends were trimmed by 2 bases and 3 bases, with 5 bases remaining between them.

The rearrangement uses TRBV19 and TRBJ1-1, with TRBD1 identical over 8 bases. Per the germline V gene, CDR1 is LNHDA and CDR2 is SQIVND (reference sequence). Trimming cost V 6 bases and J 4 bases; bases outside gene matches: 10. CDR3 size: 15 residues. CDR3 DNA: TGTGCCAGTAGATTGACAGGGGAAGGGCTCACTGAAGCTTTCTTT. Protein product: CASRLTGEGLTEAFF.